Presented here are 11 T cell receptor beta chains from one specimen sequenced in a study of cytomegalovirus exposure and HLA in healthy donors. The PCR employed 60 Vbeta primers together with 13 Jbeta primers. Clones were sequenced by immunoSEQ multiplex PCR, and TCRdb holds only the in-frame ones, with some missing. The table records 200,000 to 250,000 clones, roughly 79% of them present only once. The source material was PBMCs. All receptors derive from a woman aged 40 to 50 in good health and CMV-seronegative.

The V gene is TRBV11-2, the J gene TRBJ2-2; the D is unclear. Trimming shortened V by 5 bases and J by 4 bases, and 11 bases separated the two germline ends. Germline CDR1 is SGHAT and CDR2 is FQNNGV. CDR3 size: 14 residues. DNA of the CDR3: TGTGCCAGCAGCGGGCAGGCAGCCACCGGGGAGCTGTTTTTT. The encoded protein is CASSGQAATGELFF.

The chain is built from TRBV5-1 and TRBJ2-4, with 10 bases identical to TRBD1. CDR1 and CDR2 from the germline V gene are SGHRS and YFSETQ. The length of the CDR3 is 18 residues. V lost 0 bases and J lost 0; bases outside the gene matches: 6. The CDR3 nucleotides read TGCGCCAGCAGCTTGGTGACAGGGGGCCATCTAGCCAAAAACATTCAGTACTTC. It is translated as CASSLVTGGHLAKNIQYF.

This chain connects TRBV5-5 to TRBJ1-1; 7 bases fit TRBD1. Germline values: CDR1 SGHKS, CDR2 YYEKEE (reference sequence). This CDR3 is 14 amino acids long. The V gene end was trimmed by 0 bases and the J gene end by 5 bases; junction bases not matched to a gene: 4. CDR3 DNA sequence: TGTGCCAGCAGCTTGGGACAGGGACGGACTGAAGCTTTCTTT. Translating it yields CASSLGQGRTEAFF.

The chain combines TRBV6-6 with TRBJ2-7; possibly TRBD2 for D (6 bases). The germline gives CDR1 MNHNY, CDR2 SVGAGI (reference sequence). Trimming took 3 bases from V and 3 from J, leaving 9 bases between them. This CDR3 comprises 13 residues. The CDR3 loop reads CASSYGSGYEQYF. In DNA form, the CDR3 reads TGTGCCAGCAGTTATGGTAGCGGCTACGAGCAGTACTTC.

V and J are TRBV7-9 and TRBJ2-3; 9 bases are shared with TRBD1. J was trimmed by 5 bases and V by 5 bases; bases with no gene match: 11. From germline, CDR1 is SEHNR and CDR2 FQNEAQ (reference sequence). The CDR3 loop spans 16 amino acids. The CDR3 DNA follows: TGTGCCAGCAGCCCTTTGACACAGGGGGCGCGAGATACGCAGTATTTT. Translation gives CASSPLTQGARDTQYF.

The chain links TRBV19 to TRBJ1-2, with 11 bases fitting TRBD1. CDR3 length: 12 residues. The germline V gene has CDR1 LNHDA and CDR2 SQIVND (reference sequence). The V and J ends lost 10 bases and 4 bases, in that order; junction bases with no gene match: 2. The CDR3 loop is CATGQGAYGYTF. The CDR3 DNA reads TGTGCCACCGGACAGGGGGCCTATGGCTACACCTTC.

V is TRBV13 and J is TRBJ2-5; 8 positions match TRBD2. Looked up from germline, CDR1 is PRHDT and CDR2 is FYEKMQ (reference sequence). The ends lost 5 bases at V and 5 bases at J; junction bases unmatched: 10. This CDR3 comprises 15 residues. The CDR3 is CASSTRAGAQETQYF. The CDR3 region has the DNA TGTGCCAGCAGCACCCGAGCGGGGGCCCAGGAGACCCAGTACTTC. The entire variable domain, with the rest obtained from reference TRBV13 and TRBJ2-5, is as follows: AAGVIQSPRHLIKEKRETATLKCYPIPRHDTVYWYQQGPGQDPQFLISFYEKMQSDKGSIPDRFSAQQFSDYHSELNMSSLELGDSALYFCASSTRAGAQETQYFGPGTRLLVL.

The chain links TRBV7-2 to TRBJ2-5; 10 bases match TRBD2. Germline-derived CDR1 and CDR2 are SGHTA and FQGNSA. V lost 5 bases, J lost 5 bases, and 8 bases stayed unmatched. The CDR3 spans 15 residues. The CDR3 sequence: CASSTPAGGLETQYF. The DNA for the CDR3 is TGTGCCAGCAGCACCCCAGCGGGGGGGCTTGAGACCCAGTACTTC.

The rearrangement links TRBV6-5 to TRBJ2-7; D is undetermined. CDR1 and CDR2 from the germline V gene are MNHEY and SVGAGI. This CDR3 has 13 amino acids. V was clipped by 7 bases and J by 4 bases, with 14 bases between them. Here the CDR3 DNA reads TGTGCCAGCACCGTTCAGGATTGGTACGAGCAGTACTTC. It encodes CASTVQDWYEQYF.

The chain recombines TRBV7-3 with TRBJ2-3, with 7 bases matching TRBD1. This CDR3 has 14 amino acids. Germline V gene sequence: CDR1 SGHTA, CDR2 FQGTGA. Unmatched junction bases numbered 4, after V lost 5 bases and J lost 2 bases. The CDR3 DNA follows: TGTGCCAGCAGCCCGACAGGGTTCACAGATACGCAGTATTTT. Translation: CASSPTGFTDTQYF.

This clone was detected only once. J is TRBJ1-1 and V is TRBV29-1; D is perhaps TRBD1 (5 bases). The germline gives CDR1 SQVTM, CDR2 ANQGSEA. The length of the CDR3 is 12 residues. V was trimmed by 3 bases and J by 7 bases, leaving 12 bases between them. The CDR3 is CSVEAGLGEAFF. CDR3 DNA sequence: TGCAGCGTTGAGGCAGGGCTGGGTGAAGCTTTCTTT. Full variable domain (outside the CDR3, taken from reference TRBV29-1 and TRBJ1-1): SAVISQKPSRDICQRGTSLTIQCQVDSQVTMMFWYRQQPGQSLTLIATANQGSEATYESGFVIDKFPISRPNLTFSTLTVSNMSPEDSSIYLCSVEAGLGEAFFGQGTRLTVV.